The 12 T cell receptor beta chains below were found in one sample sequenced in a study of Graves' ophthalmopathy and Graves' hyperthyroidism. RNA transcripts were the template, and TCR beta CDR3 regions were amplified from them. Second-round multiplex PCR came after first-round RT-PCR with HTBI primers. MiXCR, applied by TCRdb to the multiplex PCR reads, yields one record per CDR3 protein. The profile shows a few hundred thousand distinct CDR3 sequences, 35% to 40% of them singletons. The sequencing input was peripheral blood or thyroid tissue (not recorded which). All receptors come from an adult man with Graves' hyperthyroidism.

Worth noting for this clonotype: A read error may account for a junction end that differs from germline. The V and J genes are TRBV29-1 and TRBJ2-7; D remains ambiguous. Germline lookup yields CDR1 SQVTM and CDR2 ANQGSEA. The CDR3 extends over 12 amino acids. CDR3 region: CSVEFGAYERYF. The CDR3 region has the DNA TGCAGCGTTGAGTTCGGTGCCTACGAGCGGTACTTC.

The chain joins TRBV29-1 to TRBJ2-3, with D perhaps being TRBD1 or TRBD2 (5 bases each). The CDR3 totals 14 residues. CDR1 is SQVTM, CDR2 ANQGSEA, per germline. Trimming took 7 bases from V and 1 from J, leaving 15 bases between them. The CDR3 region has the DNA TGCAGCGCAAAATACGGGACCGGCACAGATACGCAGTATTTT. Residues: CSAKYGTGTDTQYF.

The CDR3 region has the DNA TGCAGTGCTAATCAGCGGGGGGCCAAAGAGACCCAGCATTTT. It yields the protein CSANQRGAKETQHF. This rearrangement joins TRBV20-1 to TRBJ1-5; D possibly corresponds to TRBD1 (6 bases). Germline loops: CDR1 DFQATT, CDR2 SNEGSKA (reference sequence). The CDR3 is 14 amino acids. V lost 4 bases and J 11 bases, leaving 21 bases between the germline ends.

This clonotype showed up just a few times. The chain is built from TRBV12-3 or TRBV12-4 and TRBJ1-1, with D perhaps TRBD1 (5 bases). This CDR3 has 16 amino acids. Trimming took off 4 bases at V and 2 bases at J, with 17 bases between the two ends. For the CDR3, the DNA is TGTGCCAGCAGTTCACACGATACGGGACCCAACACTGAAGCTTTCTTT. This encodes CASSSHDTGPNTEAFF.

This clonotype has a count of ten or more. This chain's CDR3 is CASSITGQGSSGANVLTF. The CDR3 region has the DNA TGTGCCAGTAGTATAACGGGCCAGGGTAGCTCTGGGGCCAACGTCCTGACTTTC. The J gene is TRBJ2-6, the V gene TRBV19; tentatively, D is TRBD1 (5 bases). This CDR3 is built from 18 residues. V lost 2 bases and J lost 0, with 14 bases in between. Germline V lookup: CDR1 LNHDA, CDR2 SQIVND (reference sequence).

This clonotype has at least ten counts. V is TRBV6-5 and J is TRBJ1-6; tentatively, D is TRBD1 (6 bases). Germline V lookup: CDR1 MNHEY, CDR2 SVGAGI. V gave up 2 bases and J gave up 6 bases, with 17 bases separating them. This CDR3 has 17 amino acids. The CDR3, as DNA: TGTGCCAGCAGTTACCTGGGGCCAGGGGTTAGTAATTCACCCCTCCACTTT. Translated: CASSYLGPGVSNSPLHF.

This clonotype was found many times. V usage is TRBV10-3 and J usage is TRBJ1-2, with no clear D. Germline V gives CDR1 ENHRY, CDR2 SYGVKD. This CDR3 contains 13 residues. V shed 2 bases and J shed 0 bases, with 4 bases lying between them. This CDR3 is CAISEGANYGYTF. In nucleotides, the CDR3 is TGTGCCATCAGTGAGGGAGCTAACTATGGCTACACCTTC.

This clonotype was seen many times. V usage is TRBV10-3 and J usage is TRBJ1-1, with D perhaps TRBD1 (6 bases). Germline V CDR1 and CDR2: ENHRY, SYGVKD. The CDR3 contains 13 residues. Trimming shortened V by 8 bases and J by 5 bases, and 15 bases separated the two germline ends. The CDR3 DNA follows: TGTGCCATCGTACCGGGACAAAGTACTGAAGCTTTCTTT. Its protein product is CAIVPGQSTEAFF.

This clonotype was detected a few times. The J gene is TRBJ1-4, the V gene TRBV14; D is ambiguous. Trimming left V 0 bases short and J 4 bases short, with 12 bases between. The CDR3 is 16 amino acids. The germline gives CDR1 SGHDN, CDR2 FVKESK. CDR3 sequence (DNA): TGTGCCAGCAGCCAAGATCGGCAGGAGAGTAATGAAAAACTGTTTTTT. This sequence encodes CASSQDRQESNEKLFF.

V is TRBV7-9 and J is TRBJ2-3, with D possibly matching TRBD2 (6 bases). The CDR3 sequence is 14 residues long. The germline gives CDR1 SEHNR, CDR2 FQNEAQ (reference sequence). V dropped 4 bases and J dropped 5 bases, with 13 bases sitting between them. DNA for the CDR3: TGTGCCAGCAGCTCGGAGGGGCGTATAGATACGCAGTATTTT. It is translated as CASSSEGRIDTQYF.

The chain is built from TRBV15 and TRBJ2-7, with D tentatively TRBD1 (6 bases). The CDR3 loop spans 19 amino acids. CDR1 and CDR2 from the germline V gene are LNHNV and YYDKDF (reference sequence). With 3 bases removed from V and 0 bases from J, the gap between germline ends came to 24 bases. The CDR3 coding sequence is TGTGCCACCAGCAGGGCTACGGGACACTCTAATGGACCCTCCTACGAGCAGTACTTC. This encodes CATSRATGHSNGPSYEQYF.

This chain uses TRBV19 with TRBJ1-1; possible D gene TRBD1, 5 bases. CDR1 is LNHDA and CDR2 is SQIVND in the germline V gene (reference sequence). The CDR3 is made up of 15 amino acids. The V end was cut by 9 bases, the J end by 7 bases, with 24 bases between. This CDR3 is CASSPGGSKRGEAFF. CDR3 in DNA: TGTGCCAGCAGCCCCGGTGGGTCGAAGAGGGGTGAAGCTTTCTTT.